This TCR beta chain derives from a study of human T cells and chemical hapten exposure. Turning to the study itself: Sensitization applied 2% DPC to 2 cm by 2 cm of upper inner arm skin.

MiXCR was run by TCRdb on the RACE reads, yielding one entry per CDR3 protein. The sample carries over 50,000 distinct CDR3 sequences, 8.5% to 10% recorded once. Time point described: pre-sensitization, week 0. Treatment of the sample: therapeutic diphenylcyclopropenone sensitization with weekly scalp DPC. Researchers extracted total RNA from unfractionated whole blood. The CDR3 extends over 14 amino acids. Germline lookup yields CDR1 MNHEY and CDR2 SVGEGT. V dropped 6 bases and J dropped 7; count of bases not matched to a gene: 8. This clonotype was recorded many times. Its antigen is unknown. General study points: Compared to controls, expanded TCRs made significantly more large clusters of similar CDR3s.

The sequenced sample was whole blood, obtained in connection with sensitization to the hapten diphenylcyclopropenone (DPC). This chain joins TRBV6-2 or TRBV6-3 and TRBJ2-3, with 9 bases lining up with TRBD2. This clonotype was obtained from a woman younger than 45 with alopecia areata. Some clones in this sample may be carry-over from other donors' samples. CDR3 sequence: CASRLGGGAHTQYF. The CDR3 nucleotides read TGTGCCAGCAGGCTTGGCGGGGGGGCCCATACGCAGTATTTT.